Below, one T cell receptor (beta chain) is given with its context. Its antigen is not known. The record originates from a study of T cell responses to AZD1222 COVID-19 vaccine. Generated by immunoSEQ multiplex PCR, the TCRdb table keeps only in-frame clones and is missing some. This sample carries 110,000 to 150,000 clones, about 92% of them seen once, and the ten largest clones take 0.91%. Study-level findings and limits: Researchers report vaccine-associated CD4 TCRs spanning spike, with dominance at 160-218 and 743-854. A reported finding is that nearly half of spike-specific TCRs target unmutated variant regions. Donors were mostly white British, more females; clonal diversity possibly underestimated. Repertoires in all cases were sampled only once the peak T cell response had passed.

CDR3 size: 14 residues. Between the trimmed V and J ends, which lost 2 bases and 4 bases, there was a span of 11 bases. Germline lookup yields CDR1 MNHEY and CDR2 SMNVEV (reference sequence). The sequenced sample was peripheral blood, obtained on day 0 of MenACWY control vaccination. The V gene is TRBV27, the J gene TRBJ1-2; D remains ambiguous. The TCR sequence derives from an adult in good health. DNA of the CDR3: TGTGCCAGCAGTTTAAGTCGGGGTTCCTATGGCTACACCTTC. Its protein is CASSLSRGSYGYTF.